Listed below are T cell receptor beta chains from one sample, sequenced in a study of cytomegalovirus exposure and HLA in healthy donors. Sequencing used immunoSEQ multiplex PCR; TCRdb keeps in-frame clones, though not all of them. The sample shows approximately 88,000 clones, roughly three fifths of them seen only once. The sample taken for sequencing was PBMCs. Receptor source: a man between 60 and 70 years old in good health and CMV-seronegative. The CDR3 runs from the conserved cysteine through the conserved F or W. The D gene is left open where the match is weak. Expanded clones get a size class; other rows say once, few or many, or leave the size out.

once	TRBV5-4	TRBD1	TRBJ1-2	CASSTKTGESNYGYTF	TGTGCCAGCAGCACCAAGACAGGGGAGTCGAACTATGGCTACACCTTC
-	TRBV2	-	TRBJ2-1	CASSENTYNEQFF	TGTGCCAGCAGTGAGAACACCTACAATGAGCAGTTCTTC
-	TRBV6-1	-	TRBJ2-5	CASSERQGSGGLETQYF	TGTGCCAGCAGTGAACGACAGGGGTCGGGAGGCTTGGAGACCCAGTACTTC
-	TRBV6-5	-	TRBJ1-6	CASSYQGTVGSPLHF	TGTGCCAGCAGTTATCAGGGGACCGTTGGTTCACCCCTCCACTTT
-	TRBV2	-	TRBJ2-3	CASSVRARLSTDTQYF	TGTGCCAGCAGTGTGAGAGCTAGGCTTTCCACAGATACGCAGTATTTT
-	TRBV5-3	TRBD1	TRBJ1-1	CARTNRDRVNSCTEAFF	TGTGCCAGAACAAACCGGGACAGGGTCAACTCGTGCACTGAAGCTTTCTTT
few	TRBV10-3	TRBD1	TRBJ1-3	CAISGRTGNTIYF	TGTGCCATCAGTGGCAGGACAGGGAACACCATATATTTT
-	TRBV5-6	TRBD2	TRBJ2-7	CASTGLAGSHEQYF	TGTGCCAGCACCGGACTAGCGGGTTCCCACGAGCAGTACTTC
few	TRBV19	-	TRBJ1-4	CASGRTGSTNEKLFF	TGTGCCAGTGGGAGGACGGGCTCAACTAATGAAAAACTGTTTTTT
-	TRBV7-6	TRBD1	TRBJ2-7	CASSPDRVSYEQYF	TGTGCCAGCAGCCCGGACAGGGTTTCCTACGAGCAGTACTTC
few	TRBV7-3	TRBD2	TRBJ2-7	CASSLTGTMGSYEQYF	TGTGCCAGCAGCTTAACCGGGACTATGGGCTCCTACGAGCAGTACTTC
-	TRBV6-5	TRBD1	TRBJ2-7	CASSYDRGPYEQYF	TGTGCCAGCAGTTACGACAGGGGGCCCTACGAGCAGTACTTC
once	TRBV5-4	-	TRBJ1-2	CASRPGGQVYGYTF	TGTGCCAGCAGACCTGGTGGGCAGGTCTATGGCTACACCTTC
-	TRBV28	TRBD2	TRBJ2-4	CASSTHAGLAYQNIQYF	TGTGCCAGCAGCACCCATGCGGGACTAGCTTACCAAAACATTCAGTACTTC
-	TRBV4-2	TRBD2	TRBJ2-3	CVSSQNSGTSGITDTQYF	TGTGTCAGCAGCCAAAACTCCGGGACTAGCGGGATCACAGATACGCAGTATTTT
-	TRBV5-1	TRBD2	TRBJ2-2	CASSSGGTNTGELFF	TGCGCCAGCAGCTCGGGAGGGACGAACACCGGGGAGCTGTTTTTT
-	TRBV5-1	-	TRBJ2-7	CASSLGAGSGFGNSYEQYF	TGCGCCAGCAGCTTGGGGGCAGGGTCGGGTTTTGGAAACTCCTACGAGCAGTACTTC
-	TRBV28	-	TRBJ1-2	CASSLSGPGYRYTF	TGTGCCAGCAGTTTGTCAGGGCCTGGTTATCGCTACACCTTC
-	TRBV5-6	TRBD2	TRBJ2-5	CASSLIAGGYQETQYF	TGTGCCAGCAGCTTGATAGCGGGAGGTTACCAAGAGACCCAGTACTTC
-	TRBV28	TRBD1	TRBJ1-5	CASSPGDRGRQPQHF	TGTGCCAGCAGTCCCGGGGACAGGGGTCGTCAGCCCCAGCATTTT
-	TRBV5-4	TRBD1	TRBJ1-2	CASSAGTGAYGYTF	TGTGCCAGCAGCGCCGGGACAGGGGCATATGGCTACACCTTC
once	TRBV11-2	-	TRBJ1-1	CASSLVALSNTEAFF	TGTGCCAGCAGCTTAGTAGCCTTATCCAACACTGAAGCTTTCTTT
few	TRBV7-9	-	TRBJ2-7	CASSLVASSYEQYF	TGTGCCAGCAGCTTAGTGGCCAGCTCCTACGAGCAGTACTTC
-	TRBV6-1	-	TRBJ2-3	CASSAGESADTQYF	TGTGCCAGCAGTGCCGGGGAGTCTGCAGATACGCAGTATTTT
-	TRBV6-1	-	TRBJ1-6	CAGGLEMRSPLHF	TGTGCCGGCGGGTTAGAAATGAGATCACCCCTCCACTTT
-	TRBV28	TRBD1	TRBJ2-7	CASRVGQTYEQYF	TGTGCCAGCAGGGTGGGACAGACCTACGAGCAGTACTTC
-	TRBV7-2	-	TRBJ1-2	CASSSTPSDWGGYTF	TGTGCCAGCAGCTCCACCCCATCGGACTGGGGTGGCTACACCTTC
-	TRBV9	-	TRBJ2-7	CASSVDEAYEQYF	TGTGCCAGCAGCGTAGACGAGGCCTACGAGCAGTACTTC
-	TRBV18	-	TRBJ2-6	CASSPGGVRRANVLTF	TGTGCCAGCTCACCAGGGGGCGTCCGGAGGGCCAACGTCCTGACTTTC
-	TRBV7-9	-	TRBJ2-3	CASSLRAVTDTQYF	TGTGCCAGCAGCTTAAGAGCGGTCACAGATACGCAGTATTTT
many	TRBV19	-	TRBJ1-5	CASSIGPGRNQPQHF	TGTGCCAGTAGTATCGGTCCAGGGCGCAATCAGCCCCAGCATTTT
many	TRBV5-4	TRBD1	TRBJ2-2	CASSMDRGKTGELFF	TGTGCCAGCAGCATGGACAGGGGTAAAACCGGGGAGCTGTTTTTT
-	TRBV14	-	TRBJ1-1	CASSQLTAGSTEAFF	TGTGCCAGCAGCCAACTGACGGCCGGGAGCACTGAAGCTTTCTTT
-	TRBV2	-	TRBJ2-7	CASSGLGGSYEQYF	TGTGCCAGCAGTGGGCTGGGGGGCTCCTACGAGCAGTACTTC
-	TRBV29-1	-	TRBJ2-1	CSVTSLAGSYNEQFF	TGCAGCGTAACCTCTTTAGCCGGTTCCTACAATGAGCAGTTCTTC
-	TRBV10-3	TRBD1	TRBJ2-1	CATKGDSGYNEQFF	TGTGCCACCAAGGGGGACAGCGGATACAATGAGCAGTTCTTC
once	TRBV30	TRBD2	TRBJ2-1	CAWSLYGLAGAHNEQFF	TGTGCCTGGAGTCTTTACGGACTAGCGGGAGCCCACAATGAGCAGTTCTTC
-	TRBV6-5	-	TRBJ1-6	CASSYSTVYNSPLHF	TGTGCCAGCAGTTACTCGACAGTCTATAATTCACCCCTCCACTTT
-	TRBV5-4	TRBD1	TRBJ2-4	CASSWTGTVRTIIAKNIQYF	TGTGCCAGCAGCTGGACGGGGACAGTCAGAACTATCATAGCCAAAAACATTCAGTACTTC
-	TRBV7-7	TRBD1	TRBJ1-1	CASSPGQGSTEAFF	TGTGCCAGCAGTCCAGGACAGGGATCCACTGAAGCTTTCTTT